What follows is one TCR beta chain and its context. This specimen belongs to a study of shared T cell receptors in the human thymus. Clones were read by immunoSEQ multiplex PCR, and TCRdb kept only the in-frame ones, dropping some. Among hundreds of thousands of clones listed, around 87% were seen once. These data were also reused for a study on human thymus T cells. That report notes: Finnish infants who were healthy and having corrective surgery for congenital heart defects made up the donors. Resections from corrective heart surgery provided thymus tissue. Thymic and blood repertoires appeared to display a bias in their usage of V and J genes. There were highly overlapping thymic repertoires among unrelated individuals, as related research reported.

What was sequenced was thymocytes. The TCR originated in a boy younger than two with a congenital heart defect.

The CDR3 DNA follows: TGCGCCAGCAGCCAAGATCGCGAGGGAAACGGACCAATTGGAAACACCATATATTTT. Encoded protein: CASSQDREGNGPIGNTIYF. The chain couples TRBV4-3 to TRBJ1-3, with no clear D. Germline-derived CDR1 and CDR2 are LGHNA and YSLEER. The CDR3 runs to 19 residues. V lost 0 bases to trimming and J lost 3 bases, with 21 bases between them.